The source of this TCR beta chain is a study of OX40 agonist ivuxolimab in advanced cancers. The CDR3 spans 13 residues. The V end was cut by 1 base, the J end by 3 bases, with 3 bases between. Germline CDR1 is LGHNA and CDR2 is YSLEER. The repertoire was sequenced with immunoSEQ multiplex PCR; TCRdb's copy has only in-frame clones and lacks some. The data contain over 80,000 clones, 90% to 95% of them singletons. This clonotype was obtained from an adult with an advanced solid tumor such as melanoma, head and neck, liver or kidney cancer. The rearrangement uses TRBV4-3 and TRBJ2-2; D not certain. This specimen was CD4+ or CD8+ T cells sorted from blood, taken in a trial of the OX40 agonist ivuxolimab. The CDR3 loop is CASSQVDTGELFF. CDR3 nucleotides: TGCGCCAGCAGCCAAGTAGACACCGGGGAGCTGTTTTTT.